The 20 T cell receptor beta chains below all came from one sample that was sequenced in a study of cytomegalovirus exposure and HLA in healthy donors. This PCR relied on a set of 60 Vbeta primers and 13 Jbeta primers. The data were produced by immunoSEQ multiplex PCR, yet TCRdb's version contains in-frame clones alone and is incomplete. The sample shows about 140,000 clones, roughly 85% of them seen only once. Sequences were obtained from PBMCs. These receptors were obtained from a man aged 40-55 years in good health and CMV-seropositive.

The genes are TRBV27 and TRBJ2-1, with D maybe TRBD2 (5 bases). The V and J ends lost 2 bases and 7 bases respectively, with 9 bases between them. The CDR3 contains 13 residues. Germline values: CDR1 MNHEY, CDR2 SMNVEV (reference sequence). The CDR3 sequence: CASSLRRENEQFF. The CDR3 DNA follows: TGTGCCAGCAGTTTAAGACGGGAAAATGAGCAGTTCTTC.

This clone occurred many times. The rearrangement joins TRBV19 to TRBJ2-7; 9 positions match TRBD2. Germline V gene lookup returns CDR1 LNHDA and CDR2 SQIVND (reference sequence). V was pared by 6 bases and J by 5 bases, with 11 bases of the junction left unmatched. The CDR3 extends over 15 amino acids. The CDR3 reads CASRNWASGTHEQYF. The DNA of the CDR3 is TGTGCCAGTAGAAACTGGGCTAGCGGGACGCACGAGCAGTACTTC.

The chain carries TRBV11-3 and TRBJ2-2, with 8 bases fitting TRBD1. Germline V lookup: CDR1 SGHNT, CDR2 YENEEA. The ends lost 3 bases at V and 3 bases at J; junction bases unmatched: 0. The CDR3 sequence is 14 residues long. The CDR3 region is CASSLDRDTGELFF. DNA of the CDR3: TGTGCCAGCAGCTTGGACAGGGACACCGGGGAGCTGTTTTTT.

The rearrangement uses TRBV5-8 and TRBJ2-5, with 12 bases aligning to TRBD2. J was trimmed by 1 base and V by 0 bases; bases with no gene match: 4. The CDR3 totals 17 residues. Germline V gene data show CDR1 as SGHTS and CDR2 as YDEGEE. This CDR3 is CASSLGLAGDFQETQYF. The CDR3 DNA is TGTGCCAGCAGCTTGGGACTAGCGGGAGACTTCCAAGAGACCCAGTACTTC.

The chain couples TRBV11-2 to TRBJ2-1; 12 positions agree with TRBD2. The CDR3 loop spans 15 amino acids. J lost 6 bases, V lost 3 bases, and 3 bases had no gene match. Germline V gene sequence: CDR1 SGHAT, CDR2 FQNNGV. CDR3 sequence reads: CASSFGLAGPNEQFF. DNA of the CDR3: TGTGCCAGCAGCTTTGGACTAGCGGGACCCAATGAGCAGTTCTTC.

The chain carries TRBV13 and TRBJ2-5; the match to TRBD1 covers 7 bases. The V segment lost 5 bases and the J segment 3 bases; nucleotides outside the gene matches: 6. The CDR3 has 14 amino acids. Looked up from germline, CDR1 is PRHDT and CDR2 is FYEKMQ (reference sequence). CDR3 region: CASSPKGGKETQYF. The CDR3 DNA sequence: TGTGCCAGCAGCCCTAAAGGGGGCAAAGAGACCCAGTACTTC.

This chain joins TRBV11-2 and TRBJ1-4; D possibly corresponds to TRBD1 (6 bases). The CDR3 length is 17 residues. CDR1 SGHAT and CDR2 FQNNGV come from the germline V gene. Trimming took off 9 bases at V and 5 bases at J, with 25 bases between the two ends. Here the CDR3 DNA reads TGTGCCAGAAAGAAGCCACCTCAGACAGGCGGGAATGAAAAACTGTTTTTT. Its protein product is CARKKPPQTGGNEKLFF.

The chain carries TRBV7-8 and TRBJ2-1; 8 bases line up with TRBD2. The CDR3 contains 16 residues. Germline-derived CDR1 and CDR2 are SGHVS and FQNEAQ. Trimming at V came to 4 bases and at J to 5 bases, leaving 10 bases not matched to a gene. The CDR3 DNA is TGTGCCAGCAGCTCCAGACCGGGACTAGAAAACAATGAGCAGTTCTTC. Translated: CASSSRPGLENNEQFF.

V and J are TRBV28 and TRBJ2-3; 10 positions agree with TRBD2. V trimming: 3 bases; J trimming: 6 bases; junction bases outside the gene matches: 12. Germline V gene sequence: CDR1 MDHEN, CDR2 SYDVKM. The CDR3 runs to 17 residues. Written as DNA, the CDR3 is TGTGCCAGCAGTTTCCCCTTCAAGGCTAGCGGGAGTGATACGCAGTATTTT. Amino acid sequence: CASSFPFKASGSDTQYF.

This chain uses TRBV5-1 with TRBJ1-2; TRBD1 matches 7 bases. The CDR3 has 14 residues. With V trimmed by 3 bases and J by 2 bases, 4 bases remained unmatched. Germline V gene data show CDR1 as SGHRS and CDR2 as YFSETQ. This chain's CDR3 is CASSSSGQNYGYTF. For the CDR3, the DNA is TGCGCCAGCAGCTCCTCGGGACAGAACTATGGCTACACCTTC.

This chain links TRBV7-9 with TRBJ1-1, with D tentatively TRBD1 (6 bases). The V gene's germline CDR1 is SEHNR and CDR2 FQNEAQ (reference sequence). CDR3 size: 13 residues. V was trimmed by 3 bases and J by 4 bases, leaving 9 bases between them. CDR3 region: CASSFTGSTEAFF. Here the CDR3 DNA reads TGTGCCAGCAGCTTTACAGGGAGCACTGAAGCTTTCTTT. Combining the CDR3 with reference TRBV7-9 and TRBJ1-1 gives the whole variable domain DTGVSQNPRHKITKRGQNVTFRCDPISEHNRLYWYRQTLGQGPEFLTYFQNEAQLEKSRLLSDRFSAERPKGSFSTLEIQRTEQGDSAMYLCASSFTGSTEAFFGQGTRLTVV.

The V and J genes are TRBV28 and TRBJ2-2; possibly TRBD2 for D (5 bases). The CDR3 is 14 residues long. Per the germline V gene, CDR1 is MDHEN and CDR2 is SYDVKM. V shed 7 bases and J shed 4 bases, with 13 bases lying between them. CDR3 sequence reads: CASTLAGGTGELFF. CDR3 bases: TGTGCCAGCACCCTCGCGGGTGGCACCGGGGAGCTGTTTTTT.

Only a few counts were recorded for this clone. This sequence joins TRBV10-3 and TRBJ1-2; 7 bases fit TRBD1. This CDR3 spans 14 amino acids. Trimming at V came to 4 bases and at J to 4 bases, leaving 6 bases not matched to a gene. Germline V gene sequence: CDR1 ENHRY, CDR2 SYGVKD. CDR3 sequence: CAISVGTVPYGYTF. The CDR3 nucleotides read TGTGCCATCAGTGTCGGGACAGTACCCTATGGCTACACCTTC.

This chain joins TRBV5-1 and TRBJ2-7, with 10 bases that match TRBD1. Germline V CDR1 and CDR2: SGHRS, YFSETQ. J was trimmed by 5 bases and V by 4 bases; bases with no gene match: 6. The CDR3 totals 14 residues. CDR3 residues: CASSARQGANEQYF. CDR3 coding DNA: TGCGCCAGCAGCGCGCGACAGGGGGCCAACGAGCAGTACTTC.

V gene TRBV30 combines with J gene TRBJ2-5, with TRBD1 as a possible D gene (5 bases). V was trimmed by 0 bases and J by 5 bases, leaving 13 bases between them. Germline V lookup: CDR1 GTSNPN, CDR2 SVGIG (reference sequence). CDR3 size: 14 residues. The CDR3 nucleotides read TGTGCCTGGAGTGTAGGCAGGGCTGTGGAGACCCAGTACTTC. This sequence encodes CAWSVGRAVETQYF.

The V and J genes are TRBV7-2 and TRBJ2-1; the D gene is possibly TRBD1 (6 bases). This CDR3 region has 16 residues. V gave up 5 bases and J gave up 7 bases, with 21 bases separating them. CDR1 and CDR2 from the germline V gene are SGHTA and FQGNSA. In nucleotides, the CDR3 is TGTGCCAGCAGCCCCCAACCGGGGCAGGGGATGAATGAGCAGTTCTTC. Its translation: CASSPQPGQGMNEQFF.

This chain connects TRBV13 to TRBJ2-7; 7 bases line up with TRBD1. The CDR3 is made up of 14 amino acids. Unmatched junction bases numbered 3, after V lost 1 base and J lost 3 bases. Germline CDR1 PRHDT, CDR2 FYEKMQ (reference sequence). The CDR3 reads CASSLEGGYYEQYF. The CDR3 DNA is TGTGCCAGCAGCTTAGAAGGGGGCTACTACGAGCAGTACTTC.

V and J are TRBV29-1 and TRBJ2-5; possibly TRBD2 for D (6 bases). CDR3 length equals 12 residues. From germline, CDR1 is SQVTM and CDR2 ANQGSEA. The V gene lost 4 bases and the J gene lost 0 bases, with 6 bases spanning the gap. CDR3 sequence (DNA): TGCAGCGTTGGGGACTACCAAGAGACCCAGTACTTC. It encodes CSVGDYQETQYF.

CDR3 DNA: TGCGCCAGCAGCCCCGGGCCGACAGGGCGGAAACCCGGGGAGCTGTTTTTT. This sequence encodes CASSPGPTGRKPGELFF. This chain links TRBV4-1 with TRBJ2-2; 7 bases are a match to TRBD1. Germline CDR1 MGHRA, CDR2 YSYEKL. After removal of 4 bases from V and 6 bases from J, the junction contained 14 bases not matched to a gene. The CDR3 covers 17 residues.

This clone has a single count. The chain has TRBV19 and TRBJ2-1, with TRBD2 matching over 8 bases. V shed 3 bases, J shed 4 bases, and the junction held 5 bases outside the gene matches. CDR3 length: 15 residues. Germline values: CDR1 LNHDA, CDR2 SQIVND (reference sequence). The CDR3 protein is CASSMPAGEYNEQFF. CDR3 nucleotides: TGTGCCAGTAGTATGCCAGCGGGAGAATACAATGAGCAGTTCTTC.